The 4 T cell receptor beta chains listed next were all sequenced from one sample in a study of blood T cell repertoires in COVID-19. Clones were read by immunoSEQ multiplex PCR, and TCRdb kept only the in-frame ones, dropping some. This table has about 230,000 clones, roughly 88% appearing once. Sequencing used PBMCs or T cells enriched from blood (not recorded which). These receptors originate from a woman aged 40 to 49 with acute COVID-19.

The chain recombines TRBV5-1 with TRBJ2-7, with D perhaps TRBD1 (6 bases). CDR1 is SGHRS, CDR2 YFSETQ, per germline. V was trimmed by 0 bases and J by 0 bases, leaving 16 bases between them. The CDR3 contains 17 residues. The CDR3 bases are TGCGCCAGCAGCTTGGGAGCAGGGGTCACAACCTCCTACGAGCAGTACTTC. This gives the protein CASSLGAGVTTSYEQYF.

CDR3 sequence reads: CAWSVFQRGVTDTQYF. CDR3 DNA: TGTGCCTGGAGTGTATTTCAGCGGGGGGTCACAGATACGCAGTATTTT. The chain uses TRBV30 and TRBJ2-3, with 9 nucleotides matching TRBD2. CDR1 is GTSNPN and CDR2 is SVGIG in the germline V gene (reference sequence). The V segment lost 0 bases and the J segment 2 bases; nucleotides outside the gene matches: 6. The CDR3 consists of 16 residues.

A single count supports this clone. The genes are TRBV5-4 and TRBJ2-3; the match to TRBD2 covers 7 bases. V dropped 1 base and J dropped 6; count of bases not matched to a gene: 8. The CDR3 covers 15 residues. Germline V lookup: CDR1 SGHNT, CDR2 YYREEE (reference sequence). The chain's CDR3 is CASSLIGLGSDTQYF. CDR3 coding DNA: TGTGCCAGCAGCTTGATTGGACTAGGGTCGGATACGCAGTATTTT.

The chain uses TRBV6-6 and TRBJ2-7; the match to TRBD2 covers 13 bases. J gave up 0 bases and V 5 bases, and 7 bases lay outside the gene matches. CDR3 length: 17 amino acids. The germline V gene has CDR1 MNHNY and CDR2 SVGAGI (reference sequence). The CDR3 coding sequence is TGTGCCAGCAGTCGACTAGCGGGGGGCGATAGCTCCTACGAGCAGTACTTC. Protein product: CASSRLAGGDSSYEQYF.